The 25 T cell receptor beta chains given below trace back to one sample, sequenced in a study of technical replicates of blood from a handful of donors. Repertoires were generated with immunoSEQ multiplex PCR, while TCRdb's copy carries only in-frame clones and drops some. In the table there are under 70,000 clones, approximately 90% of which are singletons. Source material: PBMCs. The receptors derive from a human donor in good health. Some clones in this sample may be carry-over from other donors' samples.

Written as DNA, the CDR3 is TGTGCCAGCAGCCCCGACAGGGGGGAGTACAATGAGCAGTTCTTC. Its translation is CASSPDRGEYNEQFF. V and J are TRBV7-8 and TRBJ2-1; 9 bases map to TRBD1. Germline-derived CDR1 and CDR2 are SGHVS and FQNEAQ. This CDR3 region has 15 residues. V lost 5 bases and J lost 4; bases outside the gene matches: 6.

The chain is built from TRBV4-1 and TRBJ1-4; no reliable D call. The CDR3 runs to 10 residues. V was shortened by 10 bases and J by 8 bases, with 8 bases between the two germline ends. In germline, CDR1 is MGHRA, CDR2 YSYEKL. The CDR3 region is CANPREKLFF. The CDR3 region has the DNA TGCGCCAATCCCAGGGAAAAACTGTTTTTT.

The chain employs TRBV4-3 and TRBJ2-3, with 11 bases that match TRBD2. In germline, CDR1 is LGHNA, CDR2 YSLEER. The CDR3 contains 19 residues. Trimming removed 0 bases from V and 0 bases from J; junction bases left unmatched: 8. Written as DNA, the CDR3 is TGCGCCAGCAGCCAAGATATTAGCGGGGGGGCCGCCAGCACAGATACGCAGTATTTT. This gives the protein CASSQDISGGAASTDTQYF.

The chain links TRBV5-6 to TRBJ1-6; no reliable D call. The CDR3 extends over 16 amino acids. Trimming stripped 2 bases from V and 0 bases from J, with 9 bases between. Germline V CDR1 and CDR2: SGHDT, YYEEEE. CDR3: CASSFPRGSYNSPLHF. The CDR3 DNA sequence: TGTGCCAGCAGCTTCCCCCGGGGCTCCTATAATTCACCCCTCCACTTT. Supplemented by reference TRBV5-6 and TRBJ1-6, the full variable domain reads DAGVTQSPTHLIKTRGQQVTLRCSPKSGHDTVSWYQQALGQGPQFIFQYYEEEERQRGNFPDRFSGHQFPNYSSELNVNALLLGDSALYLCASSFPRGSYNSPLHFGNGTRLTVT.

V and J are TRBV23-1 and TRBJ1-5; 7 nucleotides match TRBD1. TRBV23-1 is an open reading frame, and its role is uncertain. This CDR3 has 15 residues. Trimming removed 10 bases from V and 4 bases from J; junction bases left unmatched: 13. The DNA of the CDR3 is TGCGCCACCCAACCAGGGACAGAAGCAAATCAGCCCCAGCATTTT. Amino acids: CATQPGTEANQPQHF.

This chain links TRBV5-4 with TRBJ2-3; 12 bases are a match to TRBD2. Germline V gives CDR1 SGHNT, CDR2 YYREEE (reference sequence). V shed 4 bases, J shed 0 bases, and the junction held 6 bases outside the gene matches. This CDR3 contains 17 residues. CDR3 amino acids: CASSPALAGGSTDTQYF. The CDR3 DNA sequence: TGTGCCAGCAGCCCGGCACTAGCGGGGGGTAGCACAGATACGCAGTATTTT.

The chain carries TRBV30 and TRBJ2-1; 13 nucleotides agree with TRBD2. V shed 1 base, J shed 4 bases, and the junction held 1 base outside the gene matches. CDR1 and CDR2 from the germline V gene are GTSNPN and SVGIG (reference sequence). The CDR3 extends over 15 amino acids. The CDR3 nucleotides are TGTGCCTGGAGTGGGGGACTAGCGGGATACAATGAGCAGTTCTTC. Protein: CAWSGGLAGYNEQFF.

This chain connects TRBV4-3 to TRBJ2-1; D is unresolved. V lost 1 base and J lost 9, with 10 bases in between. The CDR3 totals 13 residues. Germline V gene sequence: CDR1 LGHNA, CDR2 YSLEER. CDR3 nucleotide sequence: TGCGCCAGCAGCCAAGTTCTTGGTAGTGAGCAGTTCTTC. Translation: CASSQVLGSEQFF.

The rearrangement joins TRBV5-1 to TRBJ2-7; D may be TRBD2 (6 bases). Trimming stripped 0 bases from V and 3 bases from J, with 13 bases between. Germline CDR1 SGHRS, CDR2 YFSETQ. The length of the CDR3 is 15 residues. The CDR3 DNA reads as TGCGCCAGCAGCTTGGCACTAGCAGGGCACTACGAGCAGTACTTC. It is translated as CASSLALAGHYEQYF.

The CDR3, as DNA: TGTGCCAGCAGTATGGCGAGCGCCTACGAGCAGTACTTC. The encoded protein is CASSMASAYEQYF. This chain connects TRBV21-1 to TRBJ2-7; the DNA was not used to check the table's D call, TRBD2. TRBV21-1 is listed as a pseudogene. CDR3 length: 13 amino acids.

V and J are TRBV7-3 and TRBJ1-1; no definite D call. V lost 1 base to trimming and J lost 4 bases, with 7 bases between them. Germline CDR1 SGHTA, CDR2 FQGTGA. The CDR3 runs to 13 residues. The CDR3 sequence is CASSLMPGTEAFF. The CDR3 region has the DNA TGTGCCAGCAGCTTAATGCCGGGCACTGAAGCTTTCTTT.

The J gene is TRBJ2-1, the V gene TRBV14; a weak D match, TRBD2 (5 bases). The V end lost 1 base, the J end lost 3 bases, and 10 bases lay between the germline ends. The CDR3 contains 15 residues. Germline loops: CDR1 SGHDN, CDR2 FVKESK. The DNA for the CDR3 is TGTGCCAGCAGCCAAGGCTGGACTGTCTACAATGAGCAGTTCTTC. Translation gives CASSQGWTVYNEQFF.

This clone was recorded only once. The chain combines TRBV27 with TRBJ1-2; D may be TRBD1 (5 bases). The CDR3 is made up of 15 amino acids. Germline CDR1 MNHEY, CDR2 SMNVEV (reference sequence). V lost 3 bases and J 3 bases, leaving 14 bases between the germline ends. The CDR3 nucleotides read TGTGCCAGCAGTTTCCTATCCCAGGGCTACTATGGCTACACCTTC. Translating gives CASSFLSQGYYGYTF.

The chain joins TRBV4-1 to TRBJ1-1; a possible D gene is TRBD1 (6 bases). Between the trimmed V and J ends, which lost 2 bases and 1 base, there was a span of 17 bases. The germline gives CDR1 MGHRA, CDR2 YSYEKL. The CDR3 sequence is 17 residues long. The CDR3 DNA sequence: TGCGCCAGCAGCCAATATTTCTGGGGGCGGTGGAACACTGAAGCTTTCTTT. Translating gives CASSQYFWGRWNTEAFF.

The rearrangement links TRBV7-9 to TRBJ1-2; D call uncertain. The V and J ends lost 2 bases and 0 bases respectively, with 13 bases between them. In germline, CDR1 is SEHNR, CDR2 FQNEAQ (reference sequence). This CDR3 is 16 amino acids long. CDR3 in DNA: TGTGCCAGCAGCTTAACCCTAACAGAGACTAACTATGGCTACACCTTC. Its protein product is CASSLTLTETNYGYTF.

Notes on this clone: The same CDR3 can be traced to other DNA sequences in this sample. In DNA form, the CDR3 reads TGTGCCAGCAGTTACTCGCGACAGGGACCCTCCTACGAGCAGTACTTC. Its translation is CASSYSRQGPSYEQYF. The chain links TRBV6-6 to TRBJ2-7; 7 bases are shared with TRBD1. The V segment lost 0 bases and the J segment 0 bases; nucleotides outside the gene matches: 5. The CDR3 consists of 16 residues. Germline V lookup: CDR1 MNHNY, CDR2 SVGAGI (reference sequence).

This clone is a singleton in its sample. The V call is TRBV29-1, the J call TRBJ1-1, with D unclear. Germline V gene data show CDR1 as SQVTM and CDR2 as ANQGSEA. The length of the CDR3 is 13 residues. Trimming removed 7 bases from V and 0 bases from J, with 12 bases in between. The CDR3 sequence is CSARDTVNTEAFF. Written as DNA, the CDR3 is TGCAGCGCCCGCGATACGGTGAACACTGAAGCTTTCTTT.

This rearrangement joins TRBV19 to TRBJ2-4, with 9 bases matching TRBD1. From germline, CDR1 is LNHDA and CDR2 SQIVND (reference sequence). The CDR3 is 15 residues long. V lost 6 bases to trimming and J lost 0 bases; unmatched junction nucleotides: 3. Here the CDR3 reads CASRTQGAAKNIQYF. The CDR3 DNA follows: TGTGCCAGTAGGACACAGGGGGCAGCCAAAAACATTCAGTACTTC.

The V gene is TRBV28, the J gene TRBJ2-3; a possible D gene is TRBD1 (7 bases). The CDR3 is 20 amino acids. V was trimmed by 4 bases and J by 1 base, leaving 27 bases between them. Per germline, CDR1 MDHEN and CDR2 SYDVKM. The CDR3 nucleotides read TGTGCCAGCAGTTCGGGGGACAGATACAGAAGGCGGCTCGGCACAGATACGCAGTATTTT. Its protein is CASSSGDRYRRRLGTDTQYF. Variable domain in full (rest from reference TRBV28 and TRBJ2-3): DVKVTQSSRYLVKRTGEKVFLECVQDMDHENMFWYRQDPGLGLRLIYFSYDVKMKEKGDIPEGYSVSREKKERFSLILESASTNQTSMYLCASSSGDRYRRRLGTDTQYFGPGTRLTVL.

The rearrangement joins TRBV7-6 to TRBJ1-2; tentatively, D is TRBD1 (5 bases). Between the trimmed V and J ends, which lost 4 bases and 4 bases, there was a span of 16 bases. The germline CDR1 and CDR2 sequences are SGHVS and FNYEAQ. This CDR3 has 15 residues. The DNA for the CDR3 is TGTGCCAGCAGCTGGGGGACTAGGGGAGCCTATGGCTACACCTTC. Translated, it gives CASSWGTRGAYGYTF.

The J gene is TRBJ2-3, the V gene TRBV7-8, with D tentatively TRBD2 (6 bases). Between the trimmed V and J ends, which lost 3 bases and 3 bases, there was a span of 10 bases. Germline V gene data show CDR1 as SGHVS and CDR2 as FQNEAQ. The CDR3 loop spans 14 amino acids. The DNA for the CDR3 is TGTGCCAGCAGCTTTTTAGCGGTAACAGATACGCAGTATTTT. Its protein is CASSFLAVTDTQYF.

The J gene is TRBJ1-4, the V gene TRBV19, with 8 nucleotides matching TRBD1. The germline V gene has CDR1 LNHDA and CDR2 SQIVND (reference sequence). V trimming: 4 bases; J trimming: 7 bases; junction bases outside the gene matches: 8. The CDR3 is 15 residues long. The CDR3 spells CASSRPDRAGEKLFF. The CDR3 coding sequence is TGTGCCAGTAGTAGACCGGACAGGGCCGGTGAAAAACTGTTTTTT. The complete variable domain, with remaining parts taken from reference TRBV19 and TRBJ1-4, reads DGGITQSPKYLFRKEGQNVTLSCEQNLNHDAMYWYRQDPGQGLRLIYYSQIVNDFQKGDIAEGYSVSREKKESFPLTVTSAQKNPTAFYLCASSRPDRAGEKLFFGSGTQLSVL.

The chain combines TRBV7-9 with TRBJ1-6; D not certain. This CDR3 is built from 15 residues. The germline V gene encodes CDR1 SEHNR and CDR2 FQNEAQ (reference sequence). V shed 1 base and J shed 8 bases, with 12 bases lying between them. The CDR3 DNA follows: TGTGCCAGCAGCTTAGAGGCGGGTTCCGATTCACCCCTCCACTTT. Its protein product is CASSLEAGSDSPLHF.

This clone was recorded a few times. The chain has TRBV10-3 and TRBJ1-2; unclear D gene. The V gene's germline CDR1 is ENHRY and CDR2 SYGVKD. Between the trimmed V and J ends, which lost 4 bases and 5 bases, there was a span of 14 bases. This CDR3 contains 14 residues. Written as DNA, the CDR3 is TGTGCCATCAGTGCGCGGCAGCCTGATTATGGCTACACCTTC. This gives the protein CAISARQPDYGYTF.

This rearrangement joins TRBV5-6 to TRBJ1-4; D possibly corresponds to TRBD1 (5 bases). CDR1 is SGHDT, CDR2 YYEEEE, per germline. The CDR3 loop spans 14 amino acids. The V and J ends lost 3 bases and 7 bases respectively, with 13 bases between them. In nucleotides, the CDR3 is TGTGCCAGCAGCTCCTGGAGGGGTGTTGAAAAACTGTTTTTT. Its translation: CASSSWRGVEKLFF.